Listed below are T cell receptor beta chains from one sample, sequenced in a study of blood T cell repertoires in COVID-19. Here immunoSEQ multiplex PCR was the method, and the copy in TCRdb shows in-frame clones only, minus some. The sample carries some 150,000 clones, around 84% recorded once. Material for sequencing was peripheral blood. The receptors originated from a woman aged 50 to 65 with acute or convalescent COVID-19. Each CDR3 is given with its conserved first and last residue. Fields, in order: CDR3 protein, clone size, V gene, D gene. The D gene is left open where the match is weak. Some rows have no size entry. The others give once, few or many, or a class for an expanded clone.

CDR3aa: CASSQDANLGETQYF
abundance: .
v_gene: TRBV4-3
d_gene: .

CDR3aa: CASSIDASTGGNYGYTF
abundance: few
v_gene: TRBV19
d_gene: TRBD1

CDR3aa: CASSPLDGGEMAADTEAFF
abundance: .
v_gene: TRBV11-2
d_gene: .

CDR3aa: CASSQSTDTQYF
abundance: .
v_gene: TRBV28
d_gene: .

CDR3aa: CASSLRASGRPTYEQYF
abundance: few
v_gene: TRBV7-2
d_gene: TRBD2

CDR3aa: CASSYTGWDQPQHF
abundance: .
v_gene: TRBV6-5
d_gene: .

CDR3aa: CASSIGTGLEAFF
abundance: .
v_gene: TRBV19
d_gene: TRBD1

CDR3aa: CASSLLTVGLGELFF
abundance: .
v_gene: TRBV5-5
d_gene: .

CDR3aa: CASSMVFGLAWQPQHF
abundance: .
v_gene: TRBV19
d_gene: .

CDR3aa: CASSQNSGSYTGELFF
abundance: .
v_gene: TRBV4-2
d_gene: TRBD2

CDR3aa: CAINGGPYYEQYF
abundance: .
v_gene: TRBV10-3
d_gene: .

CDR3aa: CASSLESWTSGRDHEQYF
abundance: .
v_gene: TRBV5-6
d_gene: TRBD2

CDR3aa: CASSYSRVVGYTF
abundance: .
v_gene: TRBV6-5
d_gene: .

CDR3aa: CAISGDGDRRYEQYF
abundance: .
v_gene: TRBV10-3
d_gene: .

CDR3aa: CASSLSVLAVSDTQYF
abundance: .
v_gene: TRBV18
d_gene: TRBD2

CDR3aa: CASSEYMMGYTF
abundance: .
v_gene: TRBV2
d_gene: .

CDR3aa: CASSALALAGGSDTQYF
abundance: .
v_gene: TRBV5-1
d_gene: TRBD2

CDR3aa: CASSPQGLGEAFF
abundance: .
v_gene: TRBV18
d_gene: .

CDR3aa: CASRTGDQPQHF
abundance: .
v_gene: TRBV19
d_gene: TRBD1

CDR3aa: CASSVAGGKFHNEQFF
abundance: once
v_gene: TRBV9
d_gene: TRBD2

CDR3aa: CASSKVTGADTQYF
abundance: .
v_gene: TRBV21-1
d_gene: .

CDR3aa: CASRSELASEQFF
abundance: .
v_gene: TRBV6-5
d_gene: TRBD2

CDR3aa: CATSDASKTSGLGDEQYF
abundance: .
v_gene: TRBV24-1
d_gene: TRBD2

CDR3aa: CASSAPRGTSGGSWPGDTQYF
abundance: .
v_gene: TRBV9
d_gene: TRBD2

CDR3aa: CASRVRLNTGELFF
abundance: .
v_gene: TRBV27
d_gene: .

CDR3aa: CASSSGTGGTLHF
abundance: .
v_gene: TRBV6-5
d_gene: TRBD1

CDR3aa: CASSFRGLTNEKLFF
abundance: .
v_gene: TRBV5-1
d_gene: .

CDR3aa: CASSRQSNYGYTF
abundance: .
v_gene: TRBV2
d_gene: .

CDR3aa: CASSSRAFLETQYF
abundance: .
v_gene: TRBV27
d_gene: .